The clone carrying this T cell receptor (beta chain) was recorded once. The sample comes from a study of blood T cell repertoires in COVID-19. V was cut by 0 bases and J by 5 bases, with 15 bases left in between. There are 16 residues in the CDR3. From germline, CDR1 is SGHKS and CDR2 YYEKEE (reference sequence). Profiling relied on immunoSEQ multiplex PCR, and the TCRdb table lists in-frame clones only, not all of them. The sample gives around 330,000 clones, about nine tenths of which show up once; approximately 8.8% is in the top ten. Sequencing was carried out using PBMCs or T cells enriched from blood (not recorded which). This sequence originates from a woman between 40 and 55 years old who had recovered from COVID-19. The chain links TRBV5-5 to TRBJ1-5; tentatively, D is TRBD1 (6 bases). The CDR3 sequence: CASSLAGGQLYQPQHF. The CDR3 DNA reads as TGTGCCAGCAGCTTGGCCGGCGGACAGCTCTATCAGCCCCAGCATTTT.